This TCR beta chain came from a study of T cells in Graves' hyperthyroidism and ophthalmopathy. Study-wide findings and caveats: With a median lead of around 6.7 months before onset, the model predicted ophthalmopathy.

The hyperthyroidism was newly diagnosed and had lasted under 2 months; the patients were aged 18 to 65. Isolation of PBMCs was performed on 8.5 to 10 ml fresh peripheral blood. Germline V CDR1 and CDR2: SNHLY, FYNNEI. The CDR3 has 16 residues. RNA transcripts served as the template for amplifying TCR beta CDR3 regions. An initial round of RT-PCR targeting the TCR CDR3 relied on the HTBI primer set. TCRdb passed the multiplex PCR reads through MiXCR, listing each CDR3 protein once. The sample consists of 300,000 to 450,000 distinct CDR3 sequences, 13% of them appearing once. About this clonotype: The antigen remains unidentified. The conserved final phenylalanine or tryptophan is absent from the CDR3, which likely points to a read error.

The specimen was blood. The chain has TRBV2 and TRBJ2-5; D may be TRBD1 (6 bases). The receptor was derived from a man younger than 40 with Graves' hyperthyroidism that later progressed to Graves' ophthalmopathy. In nucleotides, the CDR3 is TGTGCCAGCAGTGAACTGGCGCCAGGGGTGGAAGAGACTCAGTACCTC. As protein: CASSELAPGVEETQYL.